Shown below are 6 T cell receptor beta chains from a single sample sequenced in a study of blood T cells in healthy people across ages. Alongside a J-beta primer mix, a sample-barcoded 5' primer served in a second PCR lasting 7 to 11 cycles. One entry per CDR3 protein, called by TCRdb with MiXCR from the 5' RACE reads. The sample contains some 800,000 distinct CDR3 sequences, 20% to 30% of which appear only once. These data also formed part of another study, on T cells of mothers and their children.

The source material was blood. These receptors all come from a boy aged 5 to 17 in good health.

The gene calls are TRBV12-3 or TRBV12-4 and TRBJ2-2; TRBD2 aligns across 10 bases. The V and J ends lost 7 bases and 2 bases, in that order; junction bases with no gene match: 4. The CDR3 contains 15 residues. CDR3 nucleotides: TGTGCCAGCATGTGGACTAGCGGAAACACCGGGGAGCTGTTTTTT. Translation gives CASMWTSGNTGELFF.

The CDR3 loop is CATSGAGQHNQPQHF. CDR3 DNA: TGTGCCACCAGCGGGGCCGGACAGCACAATCAGCCCCAGCATTTT. V is TRBV15 and J is TRBJ1-5; possibly TRBD1 for D (6 bases). The germline V gene has CDR1 LNHNV and CDR2 YYDKDF (reference sequence). Trimming took 5 bases from V and 3 from J, leaving 14 bases between them. There are 15 residues in the CDR3.

The chain recombines TRBV28 with TRBJ2-1; 7 nucleotides line up with TRBD2. The J call is in doubt because the DNA end fits TRBJ2-7 better. This CDR3 contains 15 residues. Germline values: CDR1 MDHEN, CDR2 SYDVKM. This chain's CDR3 is CASSPGGGNLYEQYF. The CDR3 bases are TGTGCCAGCAGCCCTGGGGGGGGTAACCTCTACGAGCAGTACTTC.

This clonotype was detected only a few times. The chain uses TRBV7-2 and TRBJ1-2; 7 bases are a match to TRBD1. V was clipped by 5 bases and J by 5 bases; unmatched bases: 14. From germline, CDR1 is SGHTA and CDR2 FQGNSA. The CDR3 sequence is 16 residues long. The CDR3 region has the DNA TGTGCCAGCAGCACCCTTGACAGGGCTTCTACGTATGGCTACACCTTC. Encoded protein: CASSTLDRASTYGYTF.

The chain employs TRBV5-1 and TRBJ1-2, with TRBD1 identical over 8 bases. CDR3 length: 14 amino acids. V trimming: 7 bases; J trimming: 7 bases; junction bases outside the gene matches: 12. CDR1 and CDR2 (germline): SGHRS, YFSETQ. CDR3 sequence (DNA): TGCGCCAGCTCCAATCCTACAGGGGGTCGTGGCTACACCTTC. Translating gives CASSNPTGGRGYTF.

The table lists this clonotype with a few counts. V is TRBV4-1 and J is TRBJ1-1; TRBD1 agrees at 9 bases. CDR3 size: 17 residues. Germline assignment: CDR1 MGHRA and CDR2 YSYEKL. The V segment lost 1 base and the J segment 7 bases; nucleotides outside the gene matches: 13. The CDR3 DNA reads as TGCGCCAGCAGCCAAGCTCTTACAGGGGGCGCACCCATTGAAGCTTTCTTT. This encodes CASSQALTGGAPIEAFF.